This T cell receptor (beta chain) was observed in a study of regulatory T cells in long-lasting Graves disease (dated by TCRdb to the early 2020s). Concerning the study at large: Patients with newly diagnosed Graves' disease had been on antithyroid drugs for under 3 months. The study took place in China and was registered as a clinical trial. Patients with persistent Graves' disease were compared with patients with newly diagnosed Graves' disease using TCR sequencing and RNA sequencing of peripheral blood. A total of roughly 35 samples underwent TCR sequencing, from some 13 patients with persistent Graves' disease and approximately 20 patients with newly diagnosed Graves' disease.

The sample's time point label is to be understood as: newly diagnosed GD, antithyroid drugs for less than 3 months. For both TCR sequencing and RNA sequencing, RNA was extracted from PBMCs using TRIzol. The diagnosis of Graves' disease was made according to American Thyroid Association guidelines. The patients came from an endocrinology department in Xi'an, China. From each patient, 8 to 10 milliliters of peripheral blood was collected into an EDTA anticoagulant tube. Ficoll Paque Plus density gradient separation was used to isolate PBMCs, and no further T cell sorting was performed. RNA quality was checked with an Agilent 2100 Bioanalyzer and agarose gel, and concentration with a NanoDrop 2000. From cysteine to phenylalanine, the CDR3 is 15 amino acids long. Only the CDR3 region is kept as DNA, spanning 45 bases read in frame from base 1. V and J are truncated by 2 bases and 1 base respectively, leaving an intervening sequence of 12 bases.

The library was generated by multiplex PCR. Sequenced on an Illumina HiSeq 4000. iRepertoire HTBI primers and Arm-PCR amplification of CDR3 regions were used to construct TCR beta libraries. PCR products were gel purified before sequencing. Per the source publication's procedure: Gene usage analysis of CDR3 amino acid clonotypes relied on the approximately 68 TRBV and 14 TRBJ segments identified across samples. Filtered high-quality paired reads were merged into contigs using COPE and FqMerger. BLAST was used to align contigs to the IMGT TRBV, TRBD and TRBJ reference genes, and CDR3 was defined following IMGT. Clonotypes above 0.1% frequency were classified as highly expanded clones. Shannon entropy served as the measure of repertoire diversity, while the Gini coefficient captured V-J evenness. Public clonotypes were defined as clonotypes shared by more than one individual. TCRdb ran its own pipeline on the public reads, namely fastp trimming at Q25 and MiXCR clone calling, and kept in-frame beta chains. Each entry merges the rows of one CDR3 protein and shows their most common DNA and genes. V and J calls and clone size were set by TCRdb, not the authors. For this sample the table gives about 400,000 distinct CDR3 sequences, of which less than 20% were detected only once. The ten largest clones represent 22% of the sample.

Note on this clonotype: No cognate antigen has been identified for it. Base qualities are missing; no much larger clone stands one base away.

Points the paper makes about the study in general: Patients with persistent disease shared more public clonotypes (around 2,700) than newly diagnosed patients did (966). The authors acknowledged the small sample size as a limitation that may reduce accuracy. Only the TCR beta chain was sequenced and analyzed. Preferential use of TRBV28, TRBJ1-2 and TRBJ2-5 was observed in persistent disease, whereas TRBV20-1 and TRBJ2-1 were favored in newly diagnosed disease. Persistent Graves' disease patients showed lower TCR Shannon entropy and fewer highly expanded clones than newly diagnosed patients, suggesting clonal expansion. The study examined only peripheral blood because the primary lesion, thyroid tissue, could not be accessed.

This sequence originates from a female donor with Graves disease. The sample consisted of peripheral blood mononuclear cells (PBMCs), taken at new diagnosis, from a patient treated with antithyroid drugs. The chain couples TRBV12-3 or TRBV12-4 to TRBJ2-7, with the D gene uncertain. The CDR3 region: CASSLIPHSSYEQYF. The DNA is TGTGCCAGCAGTTTAATCCCCCATTCGTCCTACGAGCAGTACTTC.